These 2 T cell receptor beta chains were all obtained from the same sample, sequenced in a study of T cells in Graves' hyperthyroidism and ophthalmopathy. Amplification of TCR beta CDR3 regions used RNA as the template. The HTBI primer set was used in a first-round RT-PCR of the TCR CDR3. TCRdb ran MiXCR on the multiplex PCR reads and lists one entry per CDR3 protein. The sample lists fewer than 650,000 distinct CDR3 sequences, 12% to 15% seen once, with about 15% in the top ten. The sample comprised blood. Receptor source: a woman aged 40 to 49 with Graves' hyperthyroidism.

The gene calls are TRBV4-1 and TRBJ2-2; 7 bases map to TRBD2. With 1 base clipped from V and 6 bases from J, the junction kept 11 bases outside the gene matches. In germline, CDR1 is MGHRA, CDR2 YSYEKL. CDR3 length: 17 residues. CDR3 residues: CASSQAGGSITPGELFF. CDR3 bases: TGCGCCAGCAGCCAAGCGGGCGGGAGTATCACCCCCGGGGAGCTGTTTTTT.

Ten or more counts support this clonotype. The chain recombines TRBV11-3 with TRBJ1-1; 8 bases map to TRBD1. Per the germline V gene, CDR1 is SGHNT and CDR2 is YENEEA. The V segment lost 6 bases and the J segment 1 base; nucleotides outside the gene matches: 16. The CDR3 length is 18 residues. The CDR3 spells CASSEQGARNLRNTEAFF. DNA of the CDR3: TGTGCCAGCAGTGAGCAGGGGGCGAGGAACCTAAGGAACACTGAAGCTTTCTTT.